The T cell receptor (beta chain) described here comes from a study of cytomegalovirus exposure and HLA in healthy donors. The PCR used 60 Vbeta and 13 Jbeta primers. The assay was immunoSEQ multiplex PCR, and TCRdb's table has in-frame clones only and misses some. This sample has about 150,000 clones, with approximately 80% found just once. This CDR3 region has 14 residues. Germline values: CDR1 MDHEN, CDR2 SYDVKM. J was trimmed by 4 bases and V by 6 bases; bases with no gene match: 4. This clonotype originated in a male donor in good health and CMV-seronegative. Sequencing was performed on PBMCs. The chain carries TRBV28 and TRBJ2-7, with 12 bases aligning to TRBD1. The CDR3 region is CASRGQGAWYEQYF. The CDR3 nucleotides are TGTGCCAGCAGGGGACAGGGGGCTTGGTACGAGCAGTACTTC.